This T cell receptor (beta chain) was found in a study of regulatory T cells in long-lasting Graves disease (dated by TCRdb to about 2021). Describing the broader study: Antithyroid drugs had been taken for less than 3 months by newly diagnosed Graves' disease patients. Peripheral blood TCR sequencing and RNA sequencing compared persistent Graves' disease patients with newly diagnosed Graves' disease patients. The study took place in China and was registered as a clinical trial. A total of 33 samples underwent TCR sequencing, from 13 patients with persistent Graves' disease and 20 or so patients with newly diagnosed Graves' disease. Overall study outcomes, separate from this receptor: Peripheral blood alone was examined, since thyroid tissue, which constituted the primary lesion, could not be accessed. Sequencing and analysis were restricted to the TCR beta chain. Patients with persistent disease shared more public clonotypes (around 2,500) than newly diagnosed patients did (around 1,000). Persistent disease showed preferential use of TRBV28, TRBJ1-2 and TRBJ2-5, whereas newly diagnosed disease favored TRBV20-1 and TRBJ2-1. The authors acknowledged the small sample size as a limitation that may reduce accuracy. Compared with newly diagnosed patients, persistent Graves' disease patients had lower TCR Shannon entropy and fewer highly expanded clones, which suggests clonal expansion.

Sample time point, as interpreted from the label and publication: newly diagnosed GD, antithyroid drugs for less than 3 months. For both TCR sequencing and RNA sequencing, RNA was extracted from PBMCs using TRIzol. Graves' disease was diagnosed according to American Thyroid Association guidelines. Recruitment of patients was carried out at an endocrinology department in Xi'an, China. Each patient gave approximately 10 milliliters of peripheral blood, collected in an EDTA anticoagulant tube. Ficoll Paque Plus density gradient separation was used to isolate PBMCs, and no further T cell sorting was performed. An Agilent 2100 Bioanalyzer and agarose gel were used to assess RNA quality, and a NanoDrop 2000 was used to measure RNA concentration. Libraries were constructed by multiplex PCR. The sequencing machine was an Illumina HiSeq 4000. iRepertoire HTBI primers and Arm-PCR amplification of CDR3 regions were used to construct TCR beta libraries. Before sequencing, the PCR products went through gel purification. The paper's processing steps were these. Gene usage analysis of CDR3 amino acid clonotypes relied on the 55 to 80 TRBV and around 14 TRBJ segments identified across samples. Filtered high-quality paired reads were merged into contigs using COPE and FqMerger. BLAST was used to align contigs to the IMGT TRBV, TRBD and TRBJ reference genes, and CDR3 was defined following IMGT. Any clonotype with a frequency above 0.1% was classified as a highly expanded clone. Repertoire diversity was measured by Shannon entropy, and V-J evenness by the Gini coefficient. Public clonotypes were defined as clonotypes shared by more than one individual. The public reads were reanalyzed by TCRdb: fastp trimming at Q25, MiXCR alignment, in-frame beta chains only. Entries that share a CDR3 protein sequence are merged under the most common genes and DNA. These V and J calls rely on TCRdb rather than the paper's analysis. This sample comprises 360,000 or so distinct CDR3 sequences, about 17% of them detected only once. The ten largest clones capture about 19% of the sample.

Trimming accounts for 5 bases at V and 4 bases at J, while the number of junction bases matched to no gene is 7. Taken from the germline V gene, the CDR1 and CDR2 loops are MNHEY and SVGEGT. The CDR3 goes from the cysteine to the phenylalanine over 15 residues. Only the CDR3 DNA is retained, 45 bases long and in frame from the first base. About this clonotype itself: It lacks a known antigen. The input lacks base qualities; no much larger clone sits a single base away.

This sample was also put to use in a study of T cells in Graves' hyperthyroidism and ophthalmopathy. The second study reports: Stable Graves' hyperthyroidism was defined as the absence of progression to ophthalmopathy over 18 months of follow-up. Hyperthyroidism patients were newly diagnosed, had a disease duration of under 2 months, and were aged 18 to 65 years. The study excluded patients with uncontrolled infections, other autoimmune diseases, pregnancy or lactation. Diagnoses relied on clinical symptoms, serum thyroxine and TRAb, thyroid ultrasound and orbital computed tomography. For the first round of RT-PCR on the TCR CDR3, the HTBI primer set was used together with the Qiagen OneStep RT-PCR kit. Blood samples also contained most of the expanded thyroid clonotypes (frequency above 0.001), which suggests that blood repertoires may reflect thyroid immune responses. In cross-validation, a model built on a 13 V-J signature told ophthalmopathy apart from stable hyperthyroidism with approximately 90% sensitivity and roughly 82% specificity, and in testing the same model reached 80%/75%. In validation, progression to ophthalmopathy was predicted by the model with nearly 71% sensitivity and around 76% specificity, a median of 6.5 months before onset. To identify TCR V-J signatures that set the groups apart, the researchers used a discovery cohort of more than 95 patients, made up of some 41 with Graves' ophthalmopathy and about 60 with stable Graves' hyperthyroidism. Prospective prediction of ophthalmopathy was tested in an independent validation cohort of about 19 hyperthyroidism patients and 15 to 17 patients who later progressed to ophthalmopathy. For training and testing, the 100 or so patients in the discovery cohort were randomly divided in a 7:3 ratio. In over five Graves' hyperthyroidism patients, the study also compared T-cell repertoires from thyroid tissue with T-cell repertoires from blood. Following sampling, methimazole starting at 30 mg daily was given to hyperthyroidism patients, and high-dose intravenous methylprednisolone was given to ophthalmopathy patients. A second multiplex PCR round built the libraries, followed by size selection and purification. Paired-end sequencing of the libraries was performed with 100 bp reads on an Illumina HiSeq2000. Raw data were processed with SOAPnuke, discarding reads with adapters, uncalled bases, mean Phred below 15, or no exact constant-primer or identifier match. High-quality paired reads were merged using COPE v1.2.5, and each unique nucleotide sequence was defined as a clonotype. Clonotypes were aligned to IMGT TRBV, TRBD and TRBJ reference segments using MiTCR v1.1. Only V-J combinations with frequency above 0.0001, covering 99.2% of repertoires, were analysed. The TCS score was defined as F50 (clonal expansion) divided by E x V (chaos), with BLOSUM62-based TCRdist calculated between CDR3 peptides within each V-J. Welch's t-statistics and random forest reduced roughly 500 V-J features to 10 to 15, which were used in a naive Bayes classifier (R e1071). No statistical method was used to set the sample size in advance, and investigators knew the group allocation. According to the paper, TCR Vbeta CDR3 sequencing was carried out on over 130 peripheral blood samples, which came from 40 to 45 ophthalmopathy, around 75 hyperthyroidism and about 17 progressor patients.

The sequence links TRBV6-2 or TRBV6-3 to TRBJ1-2; 10 nucleotides in the junction match TRBD1. Sample: peripheral blood mononuclear cells (PBMCs), taken at new diagnosis, from a patient treated with antithyroid drugs. This clonotype was sampled from a woman under 30 with Graves disease. Donor details come from another sample of the same person, matched by shared clones. The DNA sequence reads TGTGCCAGCAGTCCGCGACAGGGGGCGGGCTATGGCTACACCTTC. Translated, this gives CASSPRQGAGYGYTF.